This TCR beta chain emerged from a study of blood T cell repertoires in COVID-19 (dated by TCRdb to between 2020 and 2021). Regarding the study in general: The collaborator samples originated in the United States, Italy and Spain and spanned the acute and convalescent phases of COVID-19. Samples came from the ongoing ImmuneRACE study (first 160 participants) plus 1,254 subjects from 6 global collaborators. The repertoires were made available in a free public database intended to serve as a resource for research on the immune response to SARS-CoV-2. Where available, HLA class I and class II types were taken from metadata supplied by the sample provider and were not determined by assay-based typing. A de-identified subject ID, COVID-19 status, age in years and sex were almost always included in the sample metadata. The prospective study material was composed of cDNA or gDNA derived from T cells, B-cell-depleted T cells, or PBMCs. The dataset comprised deeply sampled blood TCRbeta repertoires from subjects exposed to, actively infected with, or recovered from COVID-19. Broader findings and caveats from the paper: The amount of clinical and demographic metadata varied by source and participant and was provided uncurated.

There are 16 amino acids in the CDR3, from cysteine to phenylalanine inclusive. CDR3 DNA is the only sequence kept; it has 48 bases, read in frame from the first base. Based on the germline V gene (reference sequence), the CDR1 and CDR2 sequences are SGHNT and YYREEE. V has 3 bases trimmed and J has 7 bases trimmed; junction bases matching no gene number 8. TCRbeta CDR3 regions were amplified from genomic DNA by means of the immunoSEQ Assay, a bias-controlled multiplex PCR. Concerning the study's data processing: Nucleated cell counts per sample were estimated from amplification of reference gene primers within the assay. To quantify the absolute abundance of each unique TCRbeta CDR3 rearrangement, sequence reads were collapsed and filtered. For each sample, productive Simpson clonality was calculated by taking the square root of Simpson's diversity index across productive rearrangements. Not all clones reach the TCRdb copy of this immuneACCESS table, which keeps in-frame sequences only. Checked studies attribute under half of the gap to unresolved V genes and leave the rest unexplained. V, J and clone size were drawn from that table, and D and trimming were deduced from the DNA. The sample profile shows 300,000 or so clones; around 89% of them were found once. Clones ranked in the top ten supply approximately 6.6% of the sample.

Worth noting for this clone: What antigen it recognizes has not been identified. Qualities for individual bases were not recorded, and no much larger clone is one base off.

Samples from volunteer blood donors who had recovered from COVID-19 were contributed by a second Seattle source. Each collaborating institution followed its own protocols to collect whole blood in K2EDTA tubes. For TCRbeta analysis, collaborators shipped samples in one of three forms: frozen whole blood, isolated PBMCs, or DNA extracted from either of those sample types. Sequencing used peripheral blood. The chain is made from TRBV5-4 and TRBJ1-6; 9 bases in the junction line up with TRBD1. The receptor's source is a woman aged 25-40 years who had recovered from COVID-19. DNA sequence: TGTGCCAGCAGCTCCCTCGGGACAGGGAGGAATTCACCCCTCCACTTT. The encoded protein is CASSSLGTGRNSPLHF.